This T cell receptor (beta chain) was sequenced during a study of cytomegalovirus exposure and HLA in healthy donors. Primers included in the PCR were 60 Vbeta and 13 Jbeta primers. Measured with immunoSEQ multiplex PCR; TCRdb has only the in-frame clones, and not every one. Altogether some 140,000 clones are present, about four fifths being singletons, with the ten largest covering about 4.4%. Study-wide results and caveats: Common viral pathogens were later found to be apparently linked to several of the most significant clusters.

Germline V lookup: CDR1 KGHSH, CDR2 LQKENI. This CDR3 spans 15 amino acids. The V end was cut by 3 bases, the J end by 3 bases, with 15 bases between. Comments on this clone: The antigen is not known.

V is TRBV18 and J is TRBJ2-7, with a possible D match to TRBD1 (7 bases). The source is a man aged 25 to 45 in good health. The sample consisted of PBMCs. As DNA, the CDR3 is TGTGCCAGCTCACCGGGCGGGACAGCGGGCTACGAGCAGTACTTC. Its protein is CASSPGGTAGYEQYF.